This paragraph covers one T cell receptor (beta chain) sequence. Spike-ins of synthetic TCR analog templates went into each PCR. Profiled with immunoSEQ multiplex PCR; TCRdb holds only in-frame clones, not every one. The data contain under 80,000 clones, roughly 79% of them singletons. The entry originates in a study of PD-L1 blockade in urothelial cancer. Across the whole study: At 6 weeks and at 3 weeks (second dose) after treatment start, blood was analyzed.

V was cut by 2 bases and J by 5 bases, with 18 bases left in between. The CDR3 has 16 residues. Germline V gene sequence: CDR1 WSHSY, CDR2 SAAADI. Indicated time point: pretreatment peripheral blood. Sample: PBMCs, taken around atezolizumab (anti-PD-L1) treatment. This TCR was recovered from a man between 65 and 79 years old with urothelial cancer. The chain combines TRBV10-2 with TRBJ1-1; D unresolved. The CDR3 DNA follows: TGCGCCAGCAGTGAGACGTTTGGGATCAGAGGGACTGAAGCTTTCTTT. Translation: CASSETFGIRGTEAFF.